The 28 T cell receptor beta chains in this list originate from one sample, sequenced in a study of T cells after yellow fever vaccination. TCRdb called the 5' RACE reads again in MiXCR, with one record for every CDR3 protein. The table includes hundreds of thousands of distinct CDR3 sequences, 6.2% detected once. Sequenced material: PBMCs, taken 5 days after the yellow fever booster vaccination. The receptors were sampled from a man aged 30 to 39 who received the YFV17D yellow fever vaccine.

The chain has TRBV29-1 and TRBJ1-2; 10 bases map to TRBD1. Per germline, CDR1 SQVTM and CDR2 ANQGSEA. The CDR3 extends over 13 amino acids. The V gene end was trimmed by 7 bases and the J gene end by 4 bases; junction bases not matched to a gene: 6. CDR3 sequence: CSDIRDRGYGYTF. For the CDR3, the DNA is TGCAGCGATATTAGGGACAGGGGCTATGGCTACACCTTC.

The table lists this clonotype with many counts. The rearrangement links TRBV3-1 to TRBJ2-4; D is unclear. Trimming took 4 bases from V and 0 from J, leaving 13 bases between them. The length of the CDR3 is 16 residues. From germline, CDR1 is LGHDT and CDR2 YNNKEL (reference sequence). The DNA for the CDR3 is TGTGCCAGCAGCCCTCTGTCTCTCGGAGCCAAAAACATTCAGTACTTC. It encodes CASSPLSLGAKNIQYF.

This clonotype turned up a few times. This chain uses TRBV20-1 with TRBJ2-5; 10 bases match TRBD2. J lost 4 bases, V lost 2 bases, and 1 base had no gene match. Germline V CDR1 and CDR2: DFQATT, SNEGSKA (reference sequence). The CDR3 spans 13 residues. The CDR3 protein is CSARIAGGETQYF. The CDR3, as DNA: TGCAGTGCTAGAATAGCGGGAGGAGAGACCCAGTACTTC.

This clonotype appeared many times. Here the CDR3 reads CASSLVGALEQYF. CDR3 bases: TGTGCCAGCAGCTTAGTGGGCGCTCTGGAGCAGTACTTC. The rearrangement joins TRBV7-8 to TRBJ2-7; D call uncertain. This CDR3 comprises 13 residues. V was trimmed by 1 base and J by 7 bases, leaving 11 bases between them. Germline CDR1 is SGHVS and CDR2 is FQNEAQ.

This clonotype turned up a few times. J is TRBJ2-1 and V is TRBV6-2 or TRBV6-3; a weak D match, TRBD1 (5 bases). Per germline, CDR1 MNHEY and CDR2 SVGEGT. The CDR3 is 15 residues long. Between the trimmed V and J ends, which lost 7 bases and 2 bases, there was a span of 15 bases. The CDR3 loop reads CASIEGDLPYNEQFF. The CDR3 coding sequence is TGTGCCAGCATCGAAGGGGATTTGCCCTACAATGAGCAGTTCTTC.

This clonotype was found many times. J is TRBJ1-4 and V is TRBV29-1; TRBD1 matches 11 bases. The CDR3 is made up of 12 amino acids. CDR1 and CDR2 (germline): SQVTM, ANQGSEA. With 7 bases clipped from V and 7 bases from J, the junction kept 2 bases outside the gene matches. This CDR3 is CSGGQGGEKLFF. The CDR3 DNA reads as TGCAGCGGGGGACAGGGGGGTGAAAAACTGTTTTTT.

This clonotype was picked up a small number of times. The chain carries TRBV30 and TRBJ2-4; D call uncertain. CDR1 is GTSNPN and CDR2 is SVGIG in the germline V gene (reference sequence). Trimming pared 4 bases from V and 0 bases from J, leaving 10 bases between. CDR3 length: 14 residues. The CDR3 DNA reads as TGTGCCTGGAACGGCCGGCTAGCCAAAAACATTCAGTACTTC. It codes for CAWNGRLAKNIQYF.

There are a few counts of this clonotype. The rearrangement joins TRBV11-2 to TRBJ2-7; 7 nucleotides align to TRBD1. The CDR3 is made up of 13 amino acids. Trimming removed 4 bases from V and 6 bases from J; junction bases left unmatched: 6. Germline V gives CDR1 SGHAT, CDR2 FQNNGV. The CDR3: CASSYHDRVEQYF. Written as DNA, the CDR3 is TGTGCCAGCAGCTATCACGACAGGGTCGAGCAGTACTTC. The whole variable domain, remainder taken from reference TRBV11-2 and TRBJ2-7, is EAGVAQSPRYKIIEKRQSVAFWCNPISGHATLYWYQQILGQGPKLLIQFQNNGVVDDSQLPKDRFSAERLKGVDSTLKIQPAKLEDSAVYLCASSYHDRVEQYFGPGTRLTVT.

The chain joins TRBV7-9 to TRBJ2-1; no clear D. Trimming pared 5 bases from V and 8 bases from J, leaving 13 bases between. This CDR3 has 13 residues. From germline, CDR1 is SEHNR and CDR2 FQNEAQ (reference sequence). The CDR3 sequence is CASSAPVGDEQFF. CDR3 coding DNA: TGTGCCAGCAGCGCTCCGGTTGGGGATGAGCAGTTCTTC.

This clonotype occurred many times. The gene calls are TRBV9 and TRBJ2-1; 10 nucleotides line up with TRBD2. CDR3 size: 16 residues. Trimming at V came to 4 bases and at J to 6 bases, leaving 10 bases not matched to a gene. Germline CDR1 reads SGDLS; CDR2 reads YYNGEE. The CDR3, as DNA: TGTGCCAGCAGCTTACAGGGACTAGCGAGGGTCAATGAGCAGTTCTTC. Translating it yields CASSLQGLARVNEQFF.

At least ten counts were recorded for this clonotype. V and J are TRBV24-1 and TRBJ2-7; D might be TRBD1 (6 bases). Trimming pared 2 bases from V and 0 bases from J, leaving 13 bases between. The V gene's germline CDR1 is KGHDR and CDR2 SFDVKD. The length of the CDR3 is 16 residues. Written as DNA, the CDR3 is TGTGCCACCAGTGATTCTGACAGGACGAGCTCCTACGAGCAGTACTTC. Translating it yields CATSDSDRTSSYEQYF.

This clonotype was seen repeatedly, ten times or more. The rearrangement links TRBV7-3 to TRBJ2-3; TRBD2 might be the D (5 bases). The germline gives CDR1 SGHTA, CDR2 FQGTGA. CDR3 length equals 17 residues. The V and J ends lost 5 bases and 2 bases respectively, with 20 bases between them. CDR3 residues: CASSPATEERITDTQYF. The CDR3 region has the DNA TGTGCCAGCAGCCCAGCAACCGAGGAGCGGATCACAGATACGCAGTATTTT.

This clonotype appeared a few times. The chain employs TRBV28 and TRBJ2-1, with a tentative D call TRBD1 (6 bases). The CDR3 has 15 residues. The germline V gene encodes CDR1 MDHEN and CDR2 SYDVKM. V was clipped by 5 bases and J by 1 base, with 12 bases between them. CDR3 loop: CASSAPTGSYNEQFF. DNA for the CDR3: TGTGCCAGCAGTGCTCCGACAGGTTCCTACAATGAGCAGTTCTTC.

This clonotype has at least ten counts. The chain joins TRBV28 to TRBJ1-4; unclear D gene. Germline V gene sequence: CDR1 MDHEN, CDR2 SYDVKM. The CDR3 sequence is 14 residues long. V was cut by 2 bases and J by 7 bases, with 11 bases left in between. The CDR3 bases are TGTGCCAGCAGTTTACCACGACGTCGTGAAAAACTGTTTTTT. It yields the protein CASSLPRRREKLFF. Drawing the rest from reference TRBV28 and TRBJ1-4, the complete variable domain is DVKVTQSSRYLVKRTGEKVFLECVQDMDHENMFWYRQDPGLGLRLIYFSYDVKMKEKGDIPEGYSVSREKKERFSLILESASTNQTSMYLCASSLPRRREKLFFGSGTQLSVL.

The CDR3: CASSLSYNNEQFF. CDR3 DNA: TGTGCCAGCAGTTTATCATATAACAATGAGCAGTTCTTC. This sequence joins TRBV27 and TRBJ2-1; no definite D call. V lost 0 bases to trimming and J lost 5 bases, with 5 bases between them. Per the germline V gene, CDR1 is MNHEY and CDR2 is SMNVEV (reference sequence). CDR3 size: 13 residues.

The chain carries TRBV9 and TRBJ2-1, with D possibly matching TRBD1 (6 bases). The CDR3 consists of 15 residues. V was cut by 0 bases and J by 6 bases, with 13 bases left in between. Germline V lookup: CDR1 SGDLS, CDR2 YYNGEE. The CDR3 spells CASSVEGVRGNEQFF. The CDR3 bases are TGTGCCAGCAGCGTAGAGGGGGTGCGTGGCAATGAGCAGTTCTTC.

J is TRBJ2-7 and V is TRBV7-2; weak D call: TRBD2 (5 bases). This CDR3 is 15 amino acids long. Germline CDR1 SGHTA, CDR2 FQGNSA. The ends were cut back, 1 base at V and 4 bases at J, with 14 bases in the middle. The CDR3 reads CASSLDSSRDYEQYF. Written as DNA, the CDR3 is TGTGCCAGCAGCTTAGACTCTAGCCGCGATTACGAGCAGTACTTC.

This clonotype was detected only a few times. The chain combines TRBV5-1 with TRBJ2-1; TRBD1 is a possible D gene (7 bases). This CDR3 has 20 amino acids. V lost 0 bases to trimming and J lost 2 bases, with 24 bases between them. Germline CDR1 is SGHRS and CDR2 is YFSETQ. For the CDR3, the DNA is TGCGCCAGCAGCTTGGTGGACCCAGGCGGGACAGCTAGACCCTACAATGAGCAGTTCTTC. Amino acid sequence: CASSLVDPGGTARPYNEQFF. Combining the CDR3 with reference TRBV5-1 and TRBJ2-1 gives the whole variable domain KAGVTQTPRYLIKTRGQQVTLSCSPISGHRSVSWYQQTPGQGLQFLFEYFSETQRNKGNFPGRFSGRQFSNSRSEMNVSTLELGDSALYLCASSLVDPGGTARPYNEQFFGPGTRLTVL.

This clonotype was found many times. This chain uses TRBV12-3 or TRBV12-4 with TRBJ1-6; 8 bases align to TRBD1. Trimming cost V 7 bases and J 5 bases; bases outside gene matches: 7. The CDR3 is 15 residues long. CDR3 nucleotide sequence: TGTGCCAGCACCAAGACAGGGGCCAATAATTCACCCCTCCACTTT. As protein: CASTKTGANNSPLHF.

This clonotype was seen a few times. This chain joins TRBV6-1 and TRBJ2-5; 10 nucleotides match TRBD1. The CDR3 extends over 15 amino acids. J lost 4 bases, V lost 5 bases, and 7 bases had no gene match. Germline V gives CDR1 MNHNS, CDR2 SASEGT. The DNA of the CDR3 is TGTGCCAGCAGTCCTGGGACAGGGGATCTAGAGACCCAGTACTTC. Translating it yields CASSPGTGDLETQYF.

This clonotype was observed many times. The chain couples TRBV5-6 to TRBJ1-1; D is ambiguous. The V and J ends lost 1 base and 1 base respectively, with 11 bases between them. The CDR3 length is 15 residues. Germline V gene lookup returns CDR1 SGHDT and CDR2 YYEEEE. Here the CDR3 reads CASSLPQATNTEAFF. As DNA, the CDR3 is TGTGCCAGCAGCTTGCCCCAGGCTACGAACACTGAAGCTTTCTTT.

This clonotype has a count of ten or more. This chain uses TRBV20-1 with TRBJ2-7; 10 nucleotides align to TRBD1. From germline, CDR1 is DFQATT and CDR2 SNEGSKA (reference sequence). This CDR3 region has 16 residues. J gave up 0 bases and V 3 bases, and 8 bases lay outside the gene matches. In DNA, the CDR3 is TGCAGTGCTAGTCAAATGGGACAGGGGAGCTCCTACGAGCAGTACTTC. Its translation: CSASQMGQGSSYEQYF.

The chain recombines TRBV11-1 with TRBJ2-6; possibly TRBD2 for D (6 bases). The CDR3 is 18 residues long. Germline assignment: CDR1 SGHAT and CDR2 FQDESV (reference sequence). Deletions cut 6 bases from V and 1 base from J, with 19 bases between. The CDR3 sequence is CASSSSDGGRSGANVLTF. DNA for the CDR3: TGTGCCAGCAGTTCCTCCGACGGGGGACGGTCTGGGGCCAACGTCCTGACTTTC.

Ten or more counts support this clonotype. The chain has TRBV6-2 or TRBV6-3 and TRBJ2-5; tentative D call: TRBD1 (6 bases). Per germline, CDR1 MNHEY and CDR2 SVGEGT. Deletions cut 6 bases from V and 0 bases from J, with 8 bases between. This CDR3 is 13 amino acids long. CDR3 nucleotides: TGTGCCAGCAGATACAGGGACCAAGAGACCCAGTACTTC. Protein product: CASRYRDQETQYF.

This clonotype has only a few counts. The chain joins TRBV20-1 to TRBJ2-7; 9 positions agree with TRBD2. This CDR3 comprises 12 residues. Germline-derived CDR1 and CDR2 are DFQATT and SNEGSKA (reference sequence). With 3 bases clipped from V and 7 bases from J, the junction kept 4 bases outside the gene matches. The CDR3 region is CSARASGEEQYF. As DNA, the CDR3 is TGCAGTGCTAGGGCTAGCGGGGAGGAGCAGTACTTC.

This clonotype was detected many times. V is TRBV2 and J is TRBJ1-5, with a tentative D call TRBD1 (6 bases). Germline V gene lookup returns CDR1 SNHLY and CDR2 FYNNEI. V was clipped by 6 bases and J by 3 bases, with 9 bases between them. This CDR3 is 13 amino acids long. The CDR3 protein is CASRDSFNQPQHF. The CDR3 nucleotides read TGTGCCAGCAGGGACAGTTTCAATCAGCCCCAGCATTTT.

In this sample, this clonotype turned up many times. The rearrangement joins TRBV29-1 to TRBJ2-3; possibly TRBD1 for D (5 bases). Germline V gene sequence: CDR1 SQVTM, CDR2 ANQGSEA. V lost 5 bases to trimming and J lost 4 bases, with 10 bases between them. This CDR3 contains 12 residues. CDR3 DNA sequence: TGCAGCGTTATTCAACAGGCAGATACGCAGTATTTT. Its protein is CSVIQQADTQYF.

This clonotype was found a few times. The genes are TRBV11-2 and TRBJ2-7, with D maybe TRBD1 (6 bases). From germline, CDR1 is SGHAT and CDR2 FQNNGV. Trimming removed 4 bases from V and 3 bases from J, with 19 bases in between. This CDR3 region has 16 residues. CDR3 loop: CASSSLEGDIVYEQYF. CDR3 in DNA: TGTGCCAGCAGCTCGTTAGAGGGGGACATCGTCTACGAGCAGTACTTC. Filled out from reference TRBV11-2 and TRBJ2-7, the complete variable domain reads EAGVAQSPRYKIIEKRQSVAFWCNPISGHATLYWYQQILGQGPKLLIQFQNNGVVDDSQLPKDRFSAERLKGVDSTLKIQPAKLEDSAVYLCASSSLEGDIVYEQYFGPGTRLTVT.